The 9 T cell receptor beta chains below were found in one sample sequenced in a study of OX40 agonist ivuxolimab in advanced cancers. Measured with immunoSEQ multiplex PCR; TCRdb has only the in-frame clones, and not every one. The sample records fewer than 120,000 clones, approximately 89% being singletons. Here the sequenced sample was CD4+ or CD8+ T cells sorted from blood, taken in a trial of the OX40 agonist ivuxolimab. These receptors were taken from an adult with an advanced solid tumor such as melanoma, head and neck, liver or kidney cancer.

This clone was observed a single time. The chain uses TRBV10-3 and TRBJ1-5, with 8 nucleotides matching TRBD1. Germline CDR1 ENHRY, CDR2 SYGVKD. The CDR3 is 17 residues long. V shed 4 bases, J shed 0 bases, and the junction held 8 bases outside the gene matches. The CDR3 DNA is TGTGCCATCAGTGCCGGACAGGGACCCTATAGCAATCAGCCCCAGCATTTT. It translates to CAISAGQGPYSNQPQHF.

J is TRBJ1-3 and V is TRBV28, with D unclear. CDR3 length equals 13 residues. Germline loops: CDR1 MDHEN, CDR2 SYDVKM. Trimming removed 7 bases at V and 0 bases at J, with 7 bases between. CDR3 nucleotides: TGTGCCAGCACCTTAAACTCTGGAAACACCATATATTTT. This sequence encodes CASTLNSGNTIYF.

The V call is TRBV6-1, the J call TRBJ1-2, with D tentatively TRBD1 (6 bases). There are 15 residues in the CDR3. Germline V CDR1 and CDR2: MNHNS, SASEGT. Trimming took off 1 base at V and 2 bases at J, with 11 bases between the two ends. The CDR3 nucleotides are TGTGCCAGCAGTGAAGTAATCACAGGGAACTATGGCTACACCTTC. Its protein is CASSEVITGNYGYTF.

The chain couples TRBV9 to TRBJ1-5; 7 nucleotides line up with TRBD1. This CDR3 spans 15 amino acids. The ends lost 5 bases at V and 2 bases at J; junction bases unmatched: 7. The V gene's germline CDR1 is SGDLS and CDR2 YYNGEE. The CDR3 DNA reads TGTGCCAGCAGTCGACAGGGTAGAGGCAATCAGCCCCAGCATTTT. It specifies CASSRQGRGNQPQHF.

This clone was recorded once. The DNA of the CDR3 is TGTGCCAGCAGCGCCCCGGGGGTATATCAAAACATTCAGTACTTC. Protein sequence: CASSAPGVYQNIQYF. This chain connects TRBV9 to TRBJ2-4; maybe TRBD2 (6 bases). CDR3 size: 15 residues. Per germline, CDR1 SGDLS and CDR2 YYNGEE. V shed 3 bases and J shed 5 bases, with 15 bases lying between them.

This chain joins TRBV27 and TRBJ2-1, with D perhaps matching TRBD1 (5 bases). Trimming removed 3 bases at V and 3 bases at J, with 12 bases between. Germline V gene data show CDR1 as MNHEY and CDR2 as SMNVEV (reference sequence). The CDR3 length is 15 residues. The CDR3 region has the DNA TGTGCCAGCAGTTTGGTGACAGCAAGCTACAATGAGCAGTTCTTC. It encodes CASSLVTASYNEQFF.

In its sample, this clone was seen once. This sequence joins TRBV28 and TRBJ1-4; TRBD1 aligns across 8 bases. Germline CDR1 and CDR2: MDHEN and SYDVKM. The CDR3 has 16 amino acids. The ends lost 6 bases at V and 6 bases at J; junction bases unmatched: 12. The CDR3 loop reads CASRKQGGSLDEKLFF. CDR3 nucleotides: TGTGCCAGCAGGAAACAGGGGGGTAGCCTGGATGAAAAACTGTTTTTT.

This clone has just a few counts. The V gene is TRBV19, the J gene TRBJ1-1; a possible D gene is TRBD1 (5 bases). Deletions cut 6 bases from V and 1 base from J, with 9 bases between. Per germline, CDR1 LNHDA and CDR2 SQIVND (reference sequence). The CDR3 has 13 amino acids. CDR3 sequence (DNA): TGTGCCAGTAGGGTACAGGCGAACACTGAAGCTTTCTTT. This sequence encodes CASRVQANTEAFF.

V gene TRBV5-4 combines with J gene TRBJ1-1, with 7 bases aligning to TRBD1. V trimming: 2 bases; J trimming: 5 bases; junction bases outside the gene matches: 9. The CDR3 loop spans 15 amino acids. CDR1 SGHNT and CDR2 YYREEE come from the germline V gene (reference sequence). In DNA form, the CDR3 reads TGTGCCAGCAGCTTCCAGCAGGGGGAATGGACTGAAGCTTTCTTT. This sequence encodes CASSFQQGEWTEAFF.